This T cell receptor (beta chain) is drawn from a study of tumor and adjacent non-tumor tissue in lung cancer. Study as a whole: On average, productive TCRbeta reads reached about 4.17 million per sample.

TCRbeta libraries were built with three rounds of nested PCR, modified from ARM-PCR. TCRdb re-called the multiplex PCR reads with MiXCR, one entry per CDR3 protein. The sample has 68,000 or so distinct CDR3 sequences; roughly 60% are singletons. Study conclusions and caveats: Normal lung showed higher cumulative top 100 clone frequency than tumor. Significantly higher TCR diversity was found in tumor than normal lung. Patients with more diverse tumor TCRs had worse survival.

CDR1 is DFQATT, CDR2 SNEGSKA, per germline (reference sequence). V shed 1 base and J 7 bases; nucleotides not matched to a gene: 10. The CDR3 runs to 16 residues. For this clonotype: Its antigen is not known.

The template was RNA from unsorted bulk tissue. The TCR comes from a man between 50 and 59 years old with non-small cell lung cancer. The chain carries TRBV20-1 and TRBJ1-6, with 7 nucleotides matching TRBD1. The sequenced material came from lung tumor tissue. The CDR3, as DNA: TGCAGTGCTAGAGTCGTGCAGGGGGAGCGGAATTCACCCCTCCACTTT. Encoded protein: CSARVVQGERNSPLHF.